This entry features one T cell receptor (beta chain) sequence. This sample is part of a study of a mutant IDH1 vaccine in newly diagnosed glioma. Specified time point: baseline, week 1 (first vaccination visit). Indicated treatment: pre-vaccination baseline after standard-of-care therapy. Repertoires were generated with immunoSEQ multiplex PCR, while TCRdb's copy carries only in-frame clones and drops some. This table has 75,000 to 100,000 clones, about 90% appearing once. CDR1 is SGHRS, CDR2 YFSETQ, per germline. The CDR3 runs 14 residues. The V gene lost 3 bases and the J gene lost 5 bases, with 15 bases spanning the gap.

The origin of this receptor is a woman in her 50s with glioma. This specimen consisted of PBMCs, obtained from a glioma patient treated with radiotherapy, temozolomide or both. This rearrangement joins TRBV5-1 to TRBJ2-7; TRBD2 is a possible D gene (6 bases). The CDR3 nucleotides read TGCGCCAGCAGCTGGGGGGAGCTCACCGACGAGCAGTACTTC. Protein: CASSWGELTDEQYF.